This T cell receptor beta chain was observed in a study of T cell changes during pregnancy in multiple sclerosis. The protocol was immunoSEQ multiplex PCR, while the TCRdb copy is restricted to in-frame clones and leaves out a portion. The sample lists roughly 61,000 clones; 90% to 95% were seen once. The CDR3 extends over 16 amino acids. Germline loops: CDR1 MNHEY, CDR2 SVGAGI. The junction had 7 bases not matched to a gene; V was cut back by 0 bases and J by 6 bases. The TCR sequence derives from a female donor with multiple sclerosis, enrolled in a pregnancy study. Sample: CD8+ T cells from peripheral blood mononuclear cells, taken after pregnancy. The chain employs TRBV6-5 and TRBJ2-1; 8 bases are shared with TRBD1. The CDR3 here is CASSYSRDRLSNEQFF. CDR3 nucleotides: TGTGCCAGCAGTTACTCCCGGGACAGGCTGTCCAATGAGCAGTTCTTC.